Below are 15 T cell receptor beta chains sequenced from a single sample in a study of blood T cell repertoires in COVID-19. The data were produced by immunoSEQ multiplex PCR, yet TCRdb's version contains in-frame clones alone and is incomplete. In the table there are 100,000 to 150,000 clones, approximately 87% of which are singletons. Sample: peripheral blood. The receptors derive from a woman aged 55-70 years with acute or convalescent COVID-19.

This clone was seen just once. This chain uses TRBV12-5 with TRBJ1-6, with 7 bases identical to TRBD1. The CDR3 covers 14 residues. In germline, CDR1 is LGHNT, CDR2 FRNRAP. Trimming cost V 6 bases and J 6 bases; bases outside gene matches: 5. CDR3 amino acids: CASGPGTVNSPLHF. CDR3 in DNA: TGTGCTAGTGGGCCCGGGACAGTTAATTCACCCCTCCACTTT.

This clone was seen only a few times. The gene calls are TRBV28 and TRBJ1-2, with 7 bases matching TRBD1. The V gene's germline CDR1 is MDHEN and CDR2 SYDVKM. The CDR3 is 14 amino acids. The trim removed 3 bases at V and 4 bases at J, leaving 5 bases unmatched. CDR3 DNA sequence: TGTGCCAGCAGTTTCCTGGGACAGCCCTATGGCTACACCTTC. Protein: CASSFLGQPYGYTF.

The chain links TRBV12-3 or TRBV12-4 to TRBJ1-2; 9 bases map to TRBD1. With 4 bases clipped from V and 7 bases from J, the junction kept 4 bases outside the gene matches. CDR3 length equals 13 residues. In DNA form, the CDR3 reads TGTGCCAGCAGTTCCGGGACAGGGACTGGCTACACCTTC. Translation gives CASSSGTGTGYTF.

The chain combines TRBV6-5 with TRBJ2-7; D gene ambiguous. The germline V gene has CDR1 MNHEY and CDR2 SVGAGI. The CDR3 consists of 15 residues. Trimming cost V 2 bases and J 0 bases, with 11 bases left between them. The CDR3 sequence: CASSYLSASSYEQYV. The CDR3 DNA sequence: TGTGCCAGCAGTTACCTCTCAGCTAGCTCCTACGAGCAGTACGTC.

The rearrangement uses TRBV5-1 and TRBJ1-2, with a tentative D call TRBD1 (6 bases). V lost 4 bases and J lost 0, with 13 bases in between. The germline V gene encodes CDR1 SGHRS and CDR2 YFSETQ. The CDR3 has 15 residues. The CDR3 loop reads CASSRDRPTNYGYTF. In nucleotides, the CDR3 is TGCGCCAGCAGCCGAGACAGGCCTACTAACTATGGCTACACCTTC. The variable domain in full, with the rest retrieved from reference TRBV5-1 and TRBJ1-2, is KAGVTQTPRYLIKTRGQQVTLSCSPISGHRSVSWYQQTPGQGLQFLFEYFSETQRNKGNFPGRFSGRQFSNSRSEMNVSTLELGDSALYLCASSRDRPTNYGYTFGSGTRLTVV.

The chain is built from TRBV28 and TRBJ2-7; D possibly corresponds to TRBD1 (5 bases). V lost 4 bases and J lost 2, with 12 bases in between. The V gene's germline CDR1 is MDHEN and CDR2 SYDVKM. There are 14 residues in the CDR3. For the CDR3, the DNA is TGTGCCAGCAGTTCAGGGTCCCGGGCCTACGAGCAGTACGTC. Translated: CASSSGSRAYEQYV.

V gene TRBV5-1 combines with J gene TRBJ1-1; D not certain. Germline CDR1 reads SGHRS; CDR2 reads YFSETQ. The length of the CDR3 is 15 residues. With 0 bases removed from V and 1 base from J, the gap between germline ends came to 10 bases. The CDR3 DNA sequence: TGCGCCAGCAGCTTGGAGGCACAGTCGAACACTGAAGCTTTCTTT. Protein: CASSLEAQSNTEAFF.

The V and J genes are TRBV29-1 and TRBJ1-2, with D perhaps TRBD1 (6 bases). V lost 3 bases, J lost 5 bases, and 16 bases lay in between. In germline, CDR1 is SQVTM, CDR2 ANQGSEA. CDR3 length: 14 residues. The CDR3 DNA sequence: TGCAGCGTTGAGAGGTTTCCTCAGGGGTATGGCTACACCTTC. This encodes CSVERFPQGYGYTF.

This chain joins TRBV11-2 and TRBJ2-2; D is perhaps TRBD1 (6 bases). The CDR3 consists of 16 residues. Germline V gene sequence: CDR1 SGHAT, CDR2 FQNNGV. V dropped 1 base and J dropped 4 bases, with 13 bases sitting between them. In DNA, the CDR3 is TGTGCCAGCAGCTTAGGGGGGCCTACAGCCACCGGGGAGCTGTTTTTT. Amino acids: CASSLGGPTATGELFF.

The chain combines TRBV6-5 with TRBJ2-3; 8 nucleotides match TRBD1. The CDR3 has 13 residues. Per germline, CDR1 MNHEY and CDR2 SVGAGI. The junction had 7 bases not matched to a gene; V was cut back by 7 bases and J by 7 bases. The CDR3 loop is CASTGQGGHTQYF. DNA for the CDR3: TGTGCCAGCACCGGACAGGGCGGGCATACGCAGTATTTT.

This clone was picked up one time. V is TRBV21-1 and J is TRBJ2-7; TRBD1 reflects the table's D call only, with no check against the DNA. TRBV21-1 counts as a pseudogene. The CDR3 runs to 12 residues. CDR3 protein: CASSKIIGGRPV. In DNA, the CDR3 is TGTGCCAGCAGCAAGATCATCGGTGGGCGCCCCGTC.

The V call is TRBV12-3 or TRBV12-4, the J call TRBJ2-2; D call uncertain. This CDR3 contains 12 residues. With 10 bases removed from V and 4 bases from J, the gap between germline ends came to 10 bases. The CDR3 coding sequence is TGTGCCACCCGGGTTTTCACCGGGGAGCTGTTTTTT. It encodes CATRVFTGELFF.

The chain links TRBV5-1 to TRBJ1-4, with 8 positions matching TRBD1. Trimming removed 0 bases from V and 5 bases from J; junction bases left unmatched: 0. CDR3 length: 14 residues. In germline, CDR1 is SGHRS, CDR2 YFSETQ. The CDR3 loop reads CASSLGQGNEKLFF. CDR3 nucleotide sequence: TGCGCCAGCAGCTTGGGACAGGGGAATGAAAAACTGTTTTTT.

The chain employs TRBV19 and TRBJ1-2, with 10 bases matching TRBD1. Per germline, CDR1 LNHDA and CDR2 SQIVND (reference sequence). V gave up 5 bases and J gave up 2 bases; unmatched junction bases: 5. The CDR3 is 15 amino acids. This CDR3 reads CASSPGTGVNYGYTF. CDR3 nucleotide sequence: TGTGCCAGTAGTCCCGGGACAGGGGTCAACTATGGCTACACCTTC. Variable domain in full (rest from reference TRBV19 and TRBJ1-2): DGGITQSPKYLFRKEGQNVTLSCEQNLNHDAMYWYRQDPGQGLRLIYYSQIVNDFQKGDIAEGYSVSREKKESFPLTVTSAQKNPTAFYLCASSPGTGVNYGYTFGSGTRLTVV.

The chain combines TRBV2 with TRBJ2-1, with 8 bases aligning to TRBD2. With 2 bases clipped from V and 4 bases from J, the junction kept 7 bases outside the gene matches. Germline CDR1 and CDR2: SNHLY and FYNNEI. The CDR3 has 16 amino acids. The CDR3 DNA reads as TGTGCCAGCAGTGAACGGGTAGCGGGATCTTACAATGAGCAGTTCTTC. It encodes CASSERVAGSYNEQFF.